Following are 17 T cell receptor beta chains from one sample sequenced in a study of T-cell memory formation after mild COVID-19. TCRdb redid the calling of the 5' RACE reads with MiXCR, one entry per CDR3 protein. The sample lists around 130,000 distinct CDR3 sequences; 15% to 20% were seen once. Sequencing was done on a sample of PBMCs or a T cell subset sorted from them (not recorded which). These receptor sequences come from an adult woman who had mild COVID-19 (a few samples of this study predate the infection). Cell type and time point are not known.

In this sample, this clonotype turned up once. The V call is TRBV5-1, the J call TRBJ2-6; D is unresolved. The germline V gene has CDR1 SGHRS and CDR2 YFSETQ. The CDR3 length is 16 residues. The ends were cut back, 4 bases at V and 0 bases at J, with 11 bases in the middle. CDR3 sequence (DNA): TGCGCCAGCAGCACCCGGGCCGGCTCTGGGGCCAACGTCCTGACTTTC. It is translated as CASSTRAGSGANVLTF.

This clonotype was seen a few times. The CDR3 loop is CASTVLGGGPLTGELFF. The CDR3 DNA reads as TGTGCCAGCACCGTCTTGGGCGGGGGGCCTCTCACCGGGGAGCTGTTTTTT. The chain recombines TRBV5-6 with TRBJ2-2, with 8 bases matching TRBD2. CDR3 size: 17 residues. The germline V gene encodes CDR1 SGHDT and CDR2 YYEEEE. Germline trimming cut 6 bases from V and 4 bases from J; bases unmatched to any gene: 14. Complete variable domain (other parts from reference TRBV5-6 and TRBJ2-2): DAGVTQSPTHLIKTRGQQVTLRCSPKSGHDTVSWYQQALGQGPQFIFQYYEEEERQRGNFPDRFSGHQFPNYSSELNVNALLLGDSALYLCASTVLGGGPLTGELFFGEGSRLTVL.

This clonotype was counted only a few times. The rearrangement joins TRBV7-2 to TRBJ1-1; tentative D call: TRBD1 (6 bases). CDR3 length equals 12 residues. In germline, CDR1 is SGHTA, CDR2 FQGNSA. Trimming took off 2 bases at V and 9 bases at J, with 10 bases between the two ends. The CDR3 nucleotides are TGTGCCAGCAGCTTATTCCGGGGGCAAGCTTTCTTT. It codes for CASSLFRGQAFF.

This clonotype was seen a few times. V and J are TRBV29-1 and TRBJ1-2; D gene uncertain. The CDR3 loop spans 13 amino acids. Germline-derived CDR1 and CDR2 are SQVTM and ANQGSEA. Trimming shortened V by 4 bases and J by 0 bases, and 9 bases separated the two germline ends. The CDR3 region is CSVGSHANYGYTF. DNA for the CDR3: TGCAGCGTTGGGAGTCATGCTAACTATGGCTACACCTTC.

CDR3 protein: CASSRSSGSTSGQETQYF. CDR3 DNA sequence: TGCGCCAGCAGCCGAAGTAGCGGATCGACTAGCGGCCAAGAGACCCAGTACTTC. This sequence joins TRBV5-1 and TRBJ2-5, with TRBD2 matching over 9 bases. In germline, CDR1 is SGHRS, CDR2 YFSETQ. The CDR3 covers 18 residues. V shed 4 bases and J 1 base; nucleotides not matched to a gene: 14.

This sequence joins TRBV20-1 and TRBJ2-7, with TRBD2 matching over 10 bases. CDR1 DFQATT and CDR2 SNEGSKA come from the germline V gene (reference sequence). V dropped 5 bases and J dropped 3; count of bases not matched to a gene: 4. The CDR3 spans 13 residues. The CDR3 DNA is TGCAGTGCTCGCGGGACTAGCGACTACGAGCAGTACTTC. It yields the protein CSARGTSDYEQYF.

Only a few counts were recorded for this clonotype. The chain employs TRBV5-6 and TRBJ2-1; weak D call: TRBD2 (5 bases). Germline loops: CDR1 SGHDT, CDR2 YYEEEE. CDR3 size: 15 residues. V shed 3 bases and J shed 1 base, with 11 bases lying between them. The CDR3 nucleotides read TGTGCCAGCAGCTGGGCGGGTGAGTCCTACAATGAGCAGTTCTTC. This encodes CASSWAGESYNEQFF. Using reference TRBV5-6 and TRBJ2-1 for the parts outside the CDR3, the full variable domain is DAGVTQSPTHLIKTRGQQVTLRCSPKSGHDTVSWYQQALGQGPQFIFQYYEEEERQRGNFPDRFSGHQFPNYSSELNVNALLLGDSALYLCASSWAGESYNEQFFGPGTRLTVL.

This clonotype came up a few times. This chain uses TRBV9 with TRBJ2-5; a possible D gene is TRBD2 (7 bases). Deletions cut 6 bases from V and 5 bases from J, with 11 bases between. The germline gives CDR1 SGDLS, CDR2 YYNGEE. CDR3 size: 12 residues. CDR3 sequence (DNA): TGTGCCAGCAAAGGGGGAGGGGAGACCCAGTACTTC. It translates to CASKGGGETQYF.

This clonotype was recorded only once. The chain joins TRBV5-5 to TRBJ2-6; D gene unclear. The V gene lost 3 bases and the J gene lost 0 bases, with 13 bases spanning the gap. The CDR3 length is 17 residues. Germline CDR1 is SGHKS and CDR2 is YYEKEE (reference sequence). The CDR3 bases are TGTGCCAGCAGCTCCTCACCATCGACCTCTGGGGCCAACGTCCTGACTTTC. Its translation: CASSSSPSTSGANVLTF.

The gene calls are TRBV29-1 and TRBJ2-5, with TRBD2 identical over 8 bases. Germline CDR1 SQVTM, CDR2 ANQGSEA. This CDR3 is built from 15 residues. J gave up 0 bases and V 1 base, and 4 bases lay outside the gene matches. The CDR3 region has the DNA TGCAGCGTTGAAGGAGGGCGGGGGGACCAAGAGACCCAGTACTTC. Amino acids: CSVEGGRGDQETQYF.

This clonotype has just a few counts. The chain uses TRBV2 and TRBJ2-7; tentatively, D is TRBD2 (5 bases). The CDR3 is 10 amino acids. Deletions cut 7 bases from V and 6 bases from J, with 7 bases between. Germline CDR1 SNHLY, CDR2 FYNNEI. In nucleotides, the CDR3 is TGTGCCAGCAACGGAGGCGAGCAGTACTTC. Residues: CASNGGEQYF.

This clonotype was picked up a small number of times. The V call is TRBV20-1, the J call TRBJ1-2; D gene unclear. The germline CDR1 and CDR2 sequences are DFQATT and SNEGSKA (reference sequence). This CDR3 contains 14 residues. Trimming removed 3 bases from V and 7 bases from J, with 18 bases in between. The CDR3 loop reads CSARNRGSSFGYTF. The DNA for the CDR3 is TGCAGTGCTAGGAACCGGGGTTCTTCCTTTGGCTACACCTTC.

This clonotype has more than one count but fewer than ten. The J gene is TRBJ2-5, the V gene TRBV21-1. TRBV21-1 corresponds to a pseudogene. The CDR3 spans 11 residues. The CDR3 spells CASSIRETQYF. CDR3 DNA sequence: TGTGCCAGCAGCATACGAGAGACCCAGTACTTC.

The chain uses TRBV15 and TRBJ2-3; no definite D call. The V gene's germline CDR1 is LNHNV and CDR2 YYDKDF (reference sequence). Trimming shortened V by 0 bases and J by 0 bases, and 4 bases separated the two germline ends. This CDR3 spans 14 amino acids. The DNA of the CDR3 is TGTGCCACCAGCAGAGAAACTAGCACAGATACGCAGTATTTT. This translates into CATSRETSTDTQYF.

The V and J genes are TRBV19 and TRBJ2-3, with D possibly being TRBD1 (6 bases). Germline CDR1 LNHDA, CDR2 SQIVND (reference sequence). Trimming took 4 bases from V and 5 from J, leaving 16 bases between them. The CDR3 totals 15 residues. This CDR3 is CASSTGGKSGDTQYF. The CDR3 bases are TGTGCCAGTAGTACTGGGGGCAAATCGGGAGATACGCAGTATTTT.

The chain recombines TRBV18 with TRBJ1-5, with a tentative D call TRBD1 (6 bases). CDR1 and CDR2 (germline): KGHSH, LQKENI. This CDR3 has 18 amino acids. V lost 3 bases and J 0 bases, leaving 18 bases between the germline ends. The CDR3 DNA reads as TGTGCCAGCTCACCTCTACAACTACAGGGCTATAGCAATCAGCCCCAGCATTTT. This codes for CASSPLQLQGYSNQPQHF.

The chain carries TRBV7-8 and TRBJ2-3; maybe TRBD2 (5 bases). The CDR3 runs 15 residues. In germline, CDR1 is SGHVS, CDR2 FQNEAQ. Trimming pared 7 bases from V and 7 bases from J, leaving 21 bases between. The CDR3 reads CASTPADLVVNTQYF. The DNA of the CDR3 is TGTGCCAGCACCCCAGCGGATCTTGTGGTGAATACGCAGTATTTT.